This T cell receptor beta chain stems from a study of T-cell reconstitution after alpha-beta-depleted transplantation in children. Unique molecular identifiers tagged the TCRbeta library. TCRdb fed the PCR reads into MiXCR, producing one record per CDR3 protein. Counted here are some 520,000 distinct CDR3 sequences, about 30% occurring once; the ten biggest clones make up under 3%. The sample consisted of PBMCs from the stem cell graft donor, taken from the stem cell graft. This TCR derives from a human donor who donated a stem cell graft to a child with aplastic anemia.

The CDR3 sequence is CASSLNLAGPTDTQYF. CDR3 nucleotides: TGCGCCAGCAGCTTGAATCTAGCGGGACCCACAGATACGCAGTATTTT. J is TRBJ2-3 and V is TRBV5-1; 9 bases are a match to TRBD2. Losses at the gene ends were 1 base for V and 2 bases for J; bases not matched to a gene: 5. The CDR3 is 16 residues long. Germline-derived CDR1 and CDR2 are SGHRS and YFSETQ. Filled out from reference TRBV5-1 and TRBJ2-3, the complete variable domain reads KAGVTQTPRYLIKTRGQQVTLSCSPISGHRSVSWYQQTPGQGLQFLFEYFSETQRNKGNFPGRFSGRQFSNSRSEMNVSTLELGDSALYLCASSLNLAGPTDTQYFGPGTRLTVL.